The source of this T cell receptor beta chain is a study of blood T cells in healthy people across ages. Study summary: There was about one barcoded beta molecule captured by template switching per two T cells. Study observations and caveats: Unknown CMV status may confound age-related changes in expanded clones.

A remark on this clonotype: The antigen remains unidentified.

Germline V gene data show CDR1 as LNHDA and CDR2 as SQIVND (reference sequence). The V segment lost 10 bases and the J segment 12 bases; nucleotides outside the gene matches: 15. The CDR3 has 14 amino acids. RNA extraction gave at least 5 micrograms of total RNA per sample. Using a J-beta primer mix together with a sample-barcoded 5' primer, a second PCR was run for about 7 to 12 cycles. MiXCR was run by TCRdb on the 5' RACE reads, yielding one entry per CDR3 protein. The table records about 1.5 million distinct CDR3 sequences, roughly 40% of them present only once. V and J are TRBV19 and TRBJ2-1, with TRBD2 matching 10 bases. The sequence was collected from a woman aged 18-29 years in good health. Sequencing was carried out using blood. The CDR3 here is CATSASGGYGGQFF. The CDR3 DNA reads as TGTGCCACCAGTGCTAGCGGGGGCTACGGTGGGCAGTTCTTC.